A single TCR beta chain is shown here with its context. Unmatched junction bases numbered 3, after V lost 0 bases and J lost 4 bases. The CDR3 has 15 amino acids. Germline V gene data show CDR1 as MNHEY and CDR2 as SMNVEV (reference sequence). Profiled with immunoSEQ multiplex PCR; TCRdb holds only in-frame clones, not every one. The sample yields 340,000 or so clones, around four fifths seen once. This sample was taken from a study of blood T cell repertoires in COVID-19. Study information: Sites in the United States, Italy and Spain provided acute and convalescent COVID-19 samples. PBMCs, B-cell-depleted T cells, or T cells provided the cDNA or gDNA that made up the material.

Sequencing was done on a sample of peripheral blood. This sequence was found in a man aged 25 to 40 with active or convalescent COVID-19. The rearrangement uses TRBV27 and TRBJ2-7; 10 bases are a match to TRBD2. CDR3 DNA sequence: TGTGCCAGCAGTTTATCGGAGCGGGGGGGTTACGAGCAGTACTTC. The encoded protein is CASSLSERGGYEQYF.